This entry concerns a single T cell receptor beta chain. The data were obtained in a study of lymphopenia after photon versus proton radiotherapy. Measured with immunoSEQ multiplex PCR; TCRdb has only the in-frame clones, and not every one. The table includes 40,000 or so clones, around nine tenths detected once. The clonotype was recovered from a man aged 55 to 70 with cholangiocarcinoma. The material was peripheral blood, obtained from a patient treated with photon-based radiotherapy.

CDR3 sequence: CASSSWGIAGVRAGELFF. CDR3 coding DNA: TGTGCCAGCAGCTCATGGGGTATCGCGGGAGTGAGGGCCGGGGAGCTGTTTTTT. V and J are TRBV5-4 and TRBJ2-2; 7 bases line up with TRBD2. The CDR3 contains 18 residues. From germline, CDR1 is SGHNT and CDR2 YYREEE (reference sequence). After removal of 3 bases from V and 6 bases from J, the junction contained 17 bases not matched to a gene.